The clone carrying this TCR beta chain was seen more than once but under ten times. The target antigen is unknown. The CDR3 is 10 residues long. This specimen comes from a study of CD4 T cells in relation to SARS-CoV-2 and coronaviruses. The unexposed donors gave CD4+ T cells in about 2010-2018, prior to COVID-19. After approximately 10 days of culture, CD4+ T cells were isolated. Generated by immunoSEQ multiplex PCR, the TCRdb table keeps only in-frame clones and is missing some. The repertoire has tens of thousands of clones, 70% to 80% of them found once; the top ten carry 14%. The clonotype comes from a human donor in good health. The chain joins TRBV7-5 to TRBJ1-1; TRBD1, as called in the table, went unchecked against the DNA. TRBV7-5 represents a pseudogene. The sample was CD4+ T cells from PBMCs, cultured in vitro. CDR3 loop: CARSTKEAFF. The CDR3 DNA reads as TGTGCCAGAAGCACAAAAGAAGCTTTCTTT.